Following are 21 T cell receptor beta chains from one sample sequenced in a study of blood T cell repertoires in COVID-19. The assay was immunoSEQ multiplex PCR, and TCRdb's table has in-frame clones only and misses some. The table has roughly 250,000 clones, 80% to 90% seen once. Sequencing input: PBMCs or T cells enriched from blood (not recorded which). The receptors derive from a woman aged 45 to 65 who had recovered from COVID-19.

The chain is built from TRBV27 and TRBJ1-3; 7 bases line up with TRBD1. CDR1 is MNHEY, CDR2 SMNVEV, per germline (reference sequence). CDR3 length equals 17 residues. V shed 6 bases and J 1 base; nucleotides not matched to a gene: 12. The CDR3 DNA is TGTGCCAGCAGGCCCGGGACAGCCTCCTTATCTGGAAACACCATATATTTT. Protein: CASRPGTASLSGNTIYF.

V is TRBV19 and J is TRBJ2-3, with 9 bases lining up with TRBD2. The CDR3 is 15 amino acids. V shed 5 bases, J shed 2 bases, and the junction held 5 bases outside the gene matches. The V gene's germline CDR1 is LNHDA and CDR2 SQIVND (reference sequence). For the CDR3, the DNA is TGTGCCAGTAGTTCGTTAGCGGGAGCCACAGATACGCAGTATTTT. Amino acid sequence: CASSSLAGATDTQYF. Variable domain in full (rest from reference TRBV19 and TRBJ2-3): DGGITQSPKYLFRKEGQNVTLSCEQNLNHDAMYWYRQDPGQGLRLIYYSQIVNDFQKGDIAEGYSVSREKKESFPLTVTSAQKNPTAFYLCASSSLAGATDTQYFGPGTRLTVL.

The V call is TRBV5-1, the J call TRBJ2-3; TRBD2 might be the D (5 bases). V was cut by 3 bases and J by 3 bases, with 11 bases left in between. CDR3 length: 14 amino acids. In germline, CDR1 is SGHRS, CDR2 YFSETQ. The CDR3 sequence is CASSSTIQTDTQYF. The CDR3 DNA reads as TGCGCCAGCAGCTCGACTATCCAGACAGATACGCAGTATTTT.

The chain recombines TRBV24-1 with TRBJ2-3; D gene ambiguous. The length of the CDR3 is 15 residues. V was cut by 4 bases and J by 5 bases, with 15 bases left in between. CDR1 and CDR2 from the germline V gene are KGHDR and SFDVKD. The CDR3 spells CATSDASHLGDTQYF. The CDR3 DNA reads TGTGCCACCAGTGACGCCTCTCACCTAGGAGATACGCAGTATTTT.

This clone was seen a handful of times. The rearrangement links TRBV10-3 to TRBJ2-2; a weak D match, TRBD1 (6 bases). V was cut by 6 bases and J by 1 base, with 9 bases left in between. Germline CDR1 ENHRY, CDR2 SYGVKD. The CDR3 contains 14 residues. The CDR3 here is CAIRGTLNTGELFF. The CDR3 DNA follows: TGTGCCATCAGAGGGACATTGAACACCGGGGAGCTGTTTTTT.

V gene TRBV7-2 combines with J gene TRBJ2-5; tentatively, D is TRBD1 (6 bases). This CDR3 has 14 amino acids. Trimming removed 2 bases from V and 5 bases from J, with 12 bases in between. Germline CDR1 and CDR2: SGHTA and FQGNSA. CDR3 bases: TGTGCCAGCAGCTTACTGCCCACAGGGGAGACCCAGTACTTC. It translates to CASSLLPTGETQYF. Full variable domain (outside the CDR3, taken from reference TRBV7-2 and TRBJ2-5): GAGVSQSPSNKVTEKGKDVELRCDPISGHTALYWYRQSLGQGLEFLIYFQGNSAPDKSGLPSDRFSAERTGGSVSTLTIQRTQQEDSAVYLCASSLLPTGETQYFGPGTRLLVL.

About this clone itself: The sample carries other DNA sequences with the same CDR3. V and J are TRBV28 and TRBJ2-5, with 9 bases aligning to TRBD2. Germline CDR1 and CDR2: MDHEN and SYDVKM. The CDR3 loop spans 15 amino acids. V was clipped by 0 bases and J by 2 bases; unmatched bases: 1. As DNA, the CDR3 is TGTGCCAGCAGTTTATGGCTAGCGGGGCAAGAGACCCAGTACTTC. This gives the protein CASSLWLAGQETQYF.

The CDR3 loop is CASSYSNRLEAFF. The CDR3 nucleotides read TGTGCCAGCAGTTACTCGAATAGACTAGAAGCTTTCTTT. The chain carries TRBV6-5 and TRBJ1-1, with D hard to call. Trimming stripped 0 bases from V and 8 bases from J, with 10 bases between. The CDR3 has 13 amino acids. CDR1 MNHEY and CDR2 SVGAGI come from the germline V gene.

CDR3 sequence (DNA): TGTGCCAGCAGTTTAGAGCGGGATGGGACAGATACGCAGTATTTT. This encodes CASSLERDGTDTQYF. The rearrangement joins TRBV28 to TRBJ2-3; 7 positions match TRBD2. J was trimmed by 3 bases and V by 2 bases; bases with no gene match: 5. Germline CDR1 MDHEN, CDR2 SYDVKM. This CDR3 has 15 amino acids. Complete variable domain (other parts from reference TRBV28 and TRBJ2-3): DVKVTQSSRYLVKRTGEKVFLECVQDMDHENMFWYRQDPGLGLRLIYFSYDVKMKEKGDIPEGYSVSREKKERFSLILESASTNQTSMYLCASSLERDGTDTQYFGPGTRLTVL.

The gene calls are TRBV3-1 (or the pseudogene TRBV3-2) and TRBJ2-3, with no clear D. V was shortened by 5 bases and J by 2 bases, with 20 bases between the two germline ends. The CDR3 is made up of 17 amino acids. The germline V gene has CDR1 LGHDT and CDR2 YNNKEL (reference sequence). The CDR3 here is CASSTLWPSENTDTQYF. CDR3 coding DNA: TGTGCCAGCAGCACCTTGTGGCCGAGCGAGAACACAGATACGCAGTATTTT.

The chain has TRBV4-1 and TRBJ2-7; 8 bases are a match to TRBD2. The trim removed 1 base at V and 4 bases at J, leaving 9 bases unmatched. Germline V gene lookup returns CDR1 MGHRA and CDR2 YSYEKL. The CDR3 covers 16 residues. The CDR3 protein is CASSQGSSGNSYEQYF. CDR3 sequence (DNA): TGCGCCAGCAGCCAAGGGAGTAGCGGGAATTCTTACGAGCAGTACTTC.

The rearrangement links TRBV5-1 to TRBJ1-1; D is perhaps TRBD1 (5 bases). The CDR3 loop spans 14 amino acids. V shed 4 bases and J shed 0 bases, with 10 bases lying between them. Per the germline V gene, CDR1 is SGHRS and CDR2 is YFSETQ. CDR3 sequence (DNA): TGCGCCAGCAGCCCAGGGTCCGTGAACACTGAAGCTTTCTTT. Translating gives CASSPGSVNTEAFF.

V gene TRBV4-1 combines with J gene TRBJ2-1; 7 bases align to TRBD1. Trimming removed 2 bases from V and 4 bases from J; junction bases left unmatched: 5. Germline loops: CDR1 MGHRA, CDR2 YSYEKL. The CDR3 runs 15 residues. The CDR3 sequence is CASSQRTGVYNEQFF. The CDR3 DNA reads TGCGCCAGCAGCCAACGGACAGGAGTTTACAATGAGCAGTTCTTC.

The chain joins TRBV4-2 to TRBJ2-7, with 10 bases identical to TRBD2. CDR1 is LGHNA, CDR2 YNFKEQ, per germline. J gave up 1 base and V 3 bases, and 0 bases lay outside the gene matches. This CDR3 has 14 amino acids. Here the CDR3 reads CASSQGLASYEQYF. The CDR3 DNA sequence: TGTGCCAGCAGCCAGGGACTAGCGTCCTACGAGCAGTACTTC.

The J gene is TRBJ2-3, the V gene TRBV18; 9 nucleotides match TRBD2. The CDR3 is 18 residues long. The germline gives CDR1 KGHSH, CDR2 LQKENI. V shed 0 bases, J shed 3 bases, and the junction held 10 bases outside the gene matches. The CDR3 loop reads CASSPPRSSGRTTDTQYF. In DNA, the CDR3 is TGTGCCAGCTCACCACCCCGTAGTAGCGGGAGAACTACAGATACGCAGTATTTT.

The chain is built from TRBV7-9 and TRBJ2-7; 10 bases agree with TRBD2. The CDR3 spans 16 residues. The junction had 9 bases not matched to a gene; V was cut back by 3 bases and J by 4 bases. Germline V gene sequence: CDR1 SEHNR, CDR2 FQNEAQ (reference sequence). As DNA, the CDR3 is TGTGCCAGCAGCTTCACCCTAGCGGGAGCTGGGTACGAGCAGTACTTC. Translated: CASSFTLAGAGYEQYF.

The chain uses TRBV7-2 and TRBJ1-2; possibly TRBD1 for D (5 bases). There are 14 residues in the CDR3. Trimming took off 5 bases at V and 4 bases at J, with 14 bases between the two ends. Germline loops: CDR1 SGHTA, CDR2 FQGNSA. CDR3 residues: CASSTQGGGYGYTF. In DNA form, the CDR3 reads TGTGCCAGCAGCACCCAGGGAGGCGGCTATGGCTACACCTTC.

The chain couples TRBV5-1 to TRBJ1-2; D may be TRBD1 (5 bases). The V end lost 2 bases, the J end lost 2 bases, and 10 bases lay between the germline ends. Germline CDR1 SGHRS, CDR2 YFSETQ. This CDR3 contains 14 residues. This CDR3 reads CASSFSGDNYGYTF. CDR3 in DNA: TGCGCCAGCAGCTTTTCGGGGGACAACTATGGCTACACCTTC.

The chain employs TRBV5-6 and TRBJ2-1; 11 bases line up with TRBD2. J was trimmed by 5 bases and V by 0 bases; bases with no gene match: 7. The CDR3 length is 17 residues. Germline CDR1 reads SGHDT; CDR2 reads YYEEEE. The CDR3 region has the DNA TGTGCCAGCAGCTTGGTATCACCACTAGCGGGAGACAATGAGCAGTTCTTC. This gives the protein CASSLVSPLAGDNEQFF.

The DNA of the CDR3 is TGTGCCAGCAGCCCCGGTGGTGTTAATAATTCACCCCTCCACTTT. It codes for CASSPGGVNNSPLHF. The chain uses TRBV3-1 (or the pseudogene TRBV3-2) and TRBJ1-6; D is ambiguous. Germline V CDR1 and CDR2: LGHDT, YNNKEL (reference sequence). Trimming stripped 4 bases from V and 5 bases from J, with 12 bases between. This CDR3 region has 15 residues.

CDR3 sequence (DNA): TGTGCCAGCAGTCCATCGGCGGGAACTTTTGTGGGGGAGCTGTTTTTT. Translated: CASSPSAGTFVGELFF. V usage is TRBV27 and J usage is TRBJ2-2; TRBD2 might be the D (6 bases). Per germline, CDR1 MNHEY and CDR2 SMNVEV (reference sequence). Deletions cut 5 bases from V and 8 bases from J, with 21 bases between. CDR3 length: 16 residues.